This is a list of T cell receptor beta chains from one sample in a study of blood T cell repertoires in COVID-19. The protocol was immunoSEQ multiplex PCR, while the TCRdb copy is restricted to in-frame clones and leaves out a portion. The table shows roughly 320,000 clones, with around 85% occurring only once. The specimen sequenced was peripheral blood. The receptors shown here come from a human donor in a cohort sampled during active COVID-19. The CDR3 runs from the conserved cysteine through the conserved F or W. D genes are given only for firm matches. The listing skips clone size in some rows; elsewhere it reads once, few, many or a size class.

CDR3nt: TGTGCCAGCAATAGGGGACAAAAGAACACTGAAGCTTTCTTT
CDR3aa: CASNRGQKNTEAFF
j_gene: TRBJ1-1
d_gene: NA
v_gene: TRBV6-5
abundance: NA

CDR3nt: TGTGCCAGCAGCACCTTTGGGGGGGACGATTTGACCCAGTACTTC
CDR3aa: CASSTFGGDDLTQYF
j_gene: TRBJ2-5
d_gene: TRBD2
v_gene: TRBV3-1/TRBV3-2
abundance: NA

CDR3nt: TGTGCCAGCAGCTTAGACAGGGAGTATGAAGCTTTCTTT
CDR3aa: CASSLDREYEAFF
j_gene: TRBJ1-1
d_gene: NA
v_gene: TRBV7-8
abundance: NA

CDR3nt: TGCAGTGCTAGACAGGGGGCAGGGGAGTACTTC
CDR3aa: CSARQGAGEYF
j_gene: TRBJ2-7
d_gene: TRBD1
v_gene: TRBV20-1
abundance: NA

CDR3nt: TGTGCCAGCAGCGTAGAGAGGGGGCGTTCACCCCTCCACTTT
CDR3aa: CASSVERGRSPLHF
j_gene: TRBJ1-6
d_gene: TRBD1
v_gene: TRBV9
abundance: NA

CDR3nt: TGTGCCAGCATGAGGGAAAAACTGTTTTTT
CDR3aa: CASMREKLFF
j_gene: TRBJ1-4
d_gene: NA
v_gene: TRBV2
abundance: NA

CDR3nt: TGTGCCAGCAGTGAAGACAGGGGGAGGGGTGGCTACACCTTC
CDR3aa: CASSEDRGRGGYTF
j_gene: TRBJ1-2
d_gene: TRBD1
v_gene: TRBV2
abundance: few

CDR3nt: TGTGCCAGCAGCTCCCCGACAGGGGAAGGGGATGAAAAACTGTTTTTT
CDR3aa: CASSSPTGEGDEKLFF
j_gene: TRBJ1-4
d_gene: TRBD1
v_gene: TRBV11-3
abundance: NA

CDR3nt: TGTGCCAGTAGTATAGCCCTCGAGAGAGAGGCTTTCTTT
CDR3aa: CASSIALEREAFF
j_gene: TRBJ1-1
d_gene: NA
v_gene: TRBV19
abundance: NA

CDR3nt: TGTGCCAGCAAGCCCCAGGTTTCTTCGTCCGAGCAGTACTTC
CDR3aa: CASKPQVSSSEQYF
j_gene: TRBJ2-7
d_gene: NA
v_gene: TRBV19
abundance: NA

CDR3nt: TGCGCCAGCAGCTTGGCTTTCGGGGACTATGGCTACACCTTC
CDR3aa: CASSLAFGDYGYTF
j_gene: TRBJ1-2
d_gene: NA
v_gene: TRBV5-1
abundance: NA

CDR3nt: TGTGCCAGCAGTTATAGGGGGAGTACAGATACGCAGTATTTT
CDR3aa: CASSYRGSTDTQYF
j_gene: TRBJ2-3
d_gene: NA
v_gene: TRBV6-5
abundance: NA

CDR3nt: TGCGCCAGCAGCTCGGGACTAGCCAATGAGCAGTTCTTC
CDR3aa: CASSSGLANEQFF
j_gene: TRBJ2-1
d_gene: TRBD2
v_gene: TRBV5-1
abundance: NA

CDR3nt: TGTGCCAGCTCACCATTCGGGGACGAGCAGTACTTC
CDR3aa: CASSPFGDEQYF
j_gene: TRBJ2-7
d_gene: NA
v_gene: TRBV18
abundance: NA

CDR3nt: TGTGCCAGCAGCACCGGACAGGGGAATGAAAAACTGTTTTTT
CDR3aa: CASSTGQGNEKLFF
j_gene: TRBJ1-4
d_gene: TRBD1
v_gene: TRBV5-5
abundance: NA

CDR3nt: TGCGCCAGCAGTGAGTCGGTGAGGGCCTACTATGGCTACACCTTC
CDR3aa: CASSESVRAYYGYTF
j_gene: TRBJ1-2
d_gene: NA
v_gene: TRBV10-2
abundance: NA

CDR3nt: TGTGCCATCAGTGCCGGGACAGGGGGCACTGAAGCTTTCTTT
CDR3aa: CAISAGTGGTEAFF
j_gene: TRBJ1-1
d_gene: TRBD1
v_gene: TRBV10-3
abundance: NA

CDR3nt: TGTGCCAGCAGCTTAACGTGGACAGGGGGGCGGAATGAGCAGTTCTTC
CDR3aa: CASSLTWTGGRNEQFF
j_gene: TRBJ2-1
d_gene: TRBD1
v_gene: TRBV7-3
abundance: NA

CDR3nt: TGTGCCACCAGCAGAGGAGATCAACCCTTGGGTAGCAGCTCCTACAATGAGCAGTTCTTC
CDR3aa: CATSRGDQPLGSSSYNEQFF
j_gene: TRBJ2-1
d_gene: NA
v_gene: TRBV15
abundance: NA

CDR3nt: TGTGCCACCGCTTCCCCCGGGGGTTACGAGCAGTACTTC
CDR3aa: CATASPGGYEQYF
j_gene: TRBJ2-7
d_gene: NA
v_gene: TRBV24-1
abundance: NA